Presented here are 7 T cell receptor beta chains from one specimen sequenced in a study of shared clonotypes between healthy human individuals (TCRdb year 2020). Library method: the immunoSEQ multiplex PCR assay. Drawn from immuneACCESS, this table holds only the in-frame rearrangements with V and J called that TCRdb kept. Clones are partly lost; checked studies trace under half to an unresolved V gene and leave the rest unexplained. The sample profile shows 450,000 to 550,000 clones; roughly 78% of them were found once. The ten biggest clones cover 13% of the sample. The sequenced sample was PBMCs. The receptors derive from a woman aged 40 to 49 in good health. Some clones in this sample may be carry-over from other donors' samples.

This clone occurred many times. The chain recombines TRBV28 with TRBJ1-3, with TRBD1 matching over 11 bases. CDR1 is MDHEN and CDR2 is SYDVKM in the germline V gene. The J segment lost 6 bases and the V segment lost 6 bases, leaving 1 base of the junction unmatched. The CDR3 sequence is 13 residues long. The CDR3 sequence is CASRDRGQNTIYF. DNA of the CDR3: TGTGCCAGCAGGGACAGGGGGCAAAACACCATATATTTT.

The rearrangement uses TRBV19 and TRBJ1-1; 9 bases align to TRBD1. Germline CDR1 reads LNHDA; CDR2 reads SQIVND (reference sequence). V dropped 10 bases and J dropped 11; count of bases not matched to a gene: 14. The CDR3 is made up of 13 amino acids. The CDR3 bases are TGTGCCACGTCCCGGGACAGGGATGTGGCTGCTTTCTTT. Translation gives CATSRDRDVAAFF.

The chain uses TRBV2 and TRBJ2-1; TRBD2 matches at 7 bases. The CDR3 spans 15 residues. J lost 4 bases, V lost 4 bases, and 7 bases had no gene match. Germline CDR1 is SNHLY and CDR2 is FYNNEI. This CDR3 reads CASSATSAKYNEQFF. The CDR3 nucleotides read TGTGCCAGCAGTGCAACTAGCGCCAAATACAATGAGCAGTTCTTC.

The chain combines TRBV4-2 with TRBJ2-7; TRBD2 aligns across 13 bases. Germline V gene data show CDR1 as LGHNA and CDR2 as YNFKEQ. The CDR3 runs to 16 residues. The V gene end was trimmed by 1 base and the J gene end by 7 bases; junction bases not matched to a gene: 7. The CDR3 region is CASSQVLAGGPREQYF. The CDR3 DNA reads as TGTGCCAGCAGCCAAGTACTAGCGGGAGGGCCTCGGGAGCAGTACTTC.

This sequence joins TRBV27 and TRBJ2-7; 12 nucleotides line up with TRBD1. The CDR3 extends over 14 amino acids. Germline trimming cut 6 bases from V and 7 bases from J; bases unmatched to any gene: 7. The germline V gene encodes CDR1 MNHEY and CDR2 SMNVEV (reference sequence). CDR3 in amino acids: CASRPGQGAGEQYF. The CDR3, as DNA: TGTGCCAGCAGGCCGGGACAGGGGGCTGGTGAGCAGTACTTC.

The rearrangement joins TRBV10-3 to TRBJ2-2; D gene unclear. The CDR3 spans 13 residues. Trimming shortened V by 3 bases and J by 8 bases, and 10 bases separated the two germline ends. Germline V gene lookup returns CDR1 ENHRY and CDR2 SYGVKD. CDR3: CAISDPPTGELFF. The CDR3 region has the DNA TGTGCCATCAGTGACCCCCCCACGGGGGAGCTGTTTTTT.

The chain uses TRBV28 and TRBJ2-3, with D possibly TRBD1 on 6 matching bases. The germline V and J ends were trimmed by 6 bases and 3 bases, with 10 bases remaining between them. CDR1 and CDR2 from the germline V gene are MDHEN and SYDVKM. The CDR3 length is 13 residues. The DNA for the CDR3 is TGTGCCAGCAGACAAACAGGGACAGATACGCAGTATTTT. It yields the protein CASRQTGTDTQYF.